The text below deals with one TCR beta chain. Its antigen remains unidentified. These data are taken from a study of OX40 agonist ivuxolimab in advanced cancers. The overall study: Anti-PD-1, anti-PD-L1 or anti-CTLA-4 therapy given earlier was allowed, and around 40% had some. One patient with hepatocellular carcinoma and two with cutaneous melanoma, three in all, had partial responses.

Whole-study results and caveats: The CD4+ and CD8+ T cells in the blood had expanded clonally by week 6 at 0.1 to 3.0 mg/kg. Among some nonresponders, normalized T-cell clonal expansion was also low.

Clones were sequenced by immunoSEQ multiplex PCR, and TCRdb holds only the in-frame ones, with some missing. The sample includes tens of thousands of clones, approximately 83% of them seen just once. This TCR was sampled from an adult with an advanced solid tumor such as melanoma, head and neck, liver or kidney cancer. The sequenced sample was CD4+ or CD8+ T cells sorted from blood, obtained in a trial of the OX40 agonist ivuxolimab.

This chain's CDR3 is CASSLWGGSSYNEQFF. CDR3 sequence (DNA): TGTGCCAGCAGCTTATGGGGGGGGAGCTCCTACAATGAGCAGTTCTTC. This rearrangement joins TRBV7-2 to TRBJ2-1, with 7 bases lining up with TRBD2. V shed 2 bases, J shed 0 bases, and the junction held 4 bases outside the gene matches. CDR3 length equals 16 residues. Germline values: CDR1 SGHTA, CDR2 FQGNSA. Full variable domain (missing parts from reference TRBV7-2 and TRBJ2-1): GAGVSQSPSNKVTEKGKDVELRCDPISGHTALYWYRQSLGQGLEFLIYFQGNSAPDKSGLPSDRFSAERTGGSVSTLTIQRTQQEDSAVYLCASSLWGGSSYNEQFFGPGTRLTVL.